This T cell receptor (beta chain) derives from a study of blood T cell dynamics during melanoma immunotherapy. The CDR3 loop spans 13 amino acids. The germline V gene has CDR1 MNHNY and CDR2 SVGAGI (reference sequence). After removal of 5 bases from V and 9 bases from J, the junction contained 3 bases not matched to a gene. The method was immunoSEQ multiplex PCR; TCRdb's version includes in-frame clones alone and lacks a portion of them. The repertoire includes about 15,000 clones, about 85% of them detected once, and roughly 4.8% sits in the top ten. A word on this clone: What it recognizes is unknown.

Findings and caveats of the study: Unlike progressors, later disease-control patients had W3 repertoires gaining clonality or diversity.

Time point meaning: pre-treatment baseline. Sampling occurred pretreatment (T0) and at week 3 (W3), after cycle one of checkpoint blockade. No patient had earlier systemic cancer treatment, concurrent immunosuppressants, or another active cancer. Sequencing was performed on blood, taken from a patient treated with checkpoint blockade. The V gene is TRBV6-6, the J gene TRBJ1-6, with TRBD1 matching 8 bases. This receptor was obtained from a human donor with melanoma. Here the CDR3 DNA reads TGTGCCAGCAGTCCAGGGGGCGGTTCACCCCTCCACTTT. Translated: CASSPGGGSPLHF.